One and the same sample provided the 24 T cell receptor beta chains below, sequenced in a study of T cell changes during pregnancy in multiple sclerosis. The table came from immunoSEQ multiplex PCR; TCRdb's copy has only in-frame clones and leaves some out. This sample has around 100,000 clones, with more than 85% found just once. The material was peripheral blood, obtained after pregnancy. All receptors derive from a female donor with multiple sclerosis, enrolled in a pregnancy study.

The chain couples TRBV9 to TRBJ1-1; D uncertain. Trimming took 7 bases from V and 0 from J, leaving 10 bases between them. The CDR3 is made up of 13 amino acids. CDR1 SGDLS and CDR2 YYNGEE come from the germline V gene. The CDR3 loop reads CASGTNMNTEAFF. CDR3 sequence (DNA): TGTGCCAGCGGTACAAACATGAACACTGAAGCTTTCTTT.

This chain uses TRBV7-9 with TRBJ1-4; no clear D. V gave up 10 bases and J gave up 0 bases, with 9 bases separating them. This CDR3 comprises 13 residues. The germline gives CDR1 SEHNR, CDR2 FQNEAQ (reference sequence). The CDR3 DNA follows: TGTGCCACAGACTCTGCAACTAATGAAAAACTGTTTTTT. It encodes CATDSATNEKLFF.

This rearrangement joins TRBV6-1 to TRBJ1-5, with D unresolved. V gave up 1 base and J gave up 11 bases, with 15 bases separating them. Germline V gives CDR1 MNHNS, CDR2 SASEGT. This CDR3 contains 14 residues. Here the CDR3 DNA reads TGTGCCAGCAGTGAAGACCGCTGGGGAGGAGCCCAGCATTTT. Translation: CASSEDRWGGAQHF.

This sequence joins TRBV6-5 and TRBJ2-1, with 14 bases that match TRBD2. The junction had 0 bases not matched to a gene; V was cut back by 2 bases and J by 6 bases. From germline, CDR1 is MNHEY and CDR2 SVGAGI. CDR3 length: 15 residues. The CDR3 sequence: CASSYGTSGGNEQFF. CDR3 DNA: TGTGCCAGCAGTTACGGGACTAGCGGGGGCAATGAGCAGTTCTTC.

The rearrangement links TRBV7-6 to TRBJ1-1, with D tentatively TRBD1 (6 bases). Germline V gene sequence: CDR1 SGHVS, CDR2 FNYEAQ. V gave up 5 bases and J gave up 8 bases, with 21 bases separating them. The CDR3 is 15 amino acids. CDR3 bases: TGTGCCAGCAGCGACCCCGGGACACCTTATGAGGAAGCTTTCTTT. It yields the protein CASSDPGTPYEEAFF.

This sequence joins TRBV6-6 and TRBJ2-1; 8 nucleotides agree with TRBD2. The trim removed 5 bases at V and 10 bases at J, leaving 7 bases unmatched. The CDR3 has 13 residues. The germline V gene encodes CDR1 MNHNY and CDR2 SVGAGI (reference sequence). CDR3 protein: CASSPETSVEQFF. CDR3 coding DNA: TGTGCCAGCAGTCCCGAGACTAGCGTAGAGCAGTTCTTC.

This clone was picked up one time. The gene calls are TRBV7-2 and TRBJ1-6, with TRBD1 matching over 7 bases. The V and J ends lost 5 bases and 0 bases, in that order; junction bases with no gene match: 4. Per germline, CDR1 SGHTA and CDR2 FQGNSA. This CDR3 spans 16 amino acids. The CDR3 DNA reads as TGTGCCAGCAGCCTCCGGGACAGCTCCTATAATTCACCCCTCCACTTT. It is translated as CASSLRDSSYNSPLHF.

This rearrangement joins TRBV7-9 to TRBJ1-2; D is uncertain. Deletions cut 5 bases from V and 4 bases from J, with 14 bases between. The CDR3 extends over 14 amino acids. Germline V CDR1 and CDR2: SEHNR, FQNEAQ (reference sequence). CDR3 residues: CASSLPGSAYGYTF. The CDR3 DNA follows: TGTGCCAGCAGCCTACCCGGGAGCGCCTATGGCTACACCTTC.

CDR3 DNA: TGTGCCAGCAGCTCCTCACAGGGGGAGGGAACTGAAGCTTTCTTT. This translates into CASSSSQGEGTEAFF. The V call is TRBV25-1, the J call TRBJ1-1; 8 bases are shared with TRBD1. Per the germline V gene, CDR1 is MGHDK and CDR2 is SYGVNS. The CDR3 is 15 amino acids. The V and J ends lost 6 bases and 5 bases, in that order; junction bases with no gene match: 11.

The V gene is TRBV4-1, the J gene TRBJ1-5; D not resolved. CDR1 is MGHRA and CDR2 is YSYEKL in the germline V gene. CDR3 length equals 13 residues. V was cut by 8 bases and J by 4 bases, with 12 bases left in between. For the CDR3, the DNA is TGCGCCAGCTCCCTCCGCGCTAATCAGCCCCAGCATTTT. Residues: CASSLRANQPQHF.

This chain joins TRBV29-1 and TRBJ2-1, with a possible D match to TRBD1 (7 bases). The CDR3 has 13 amino acids. Germline V gene data show CDR1 as SQVTM and CDR2 as ANQGSEA. The V gene lost 1 base and the J gene lost 9 bases, with 13 bases spanning the gap. CDR3 DNA sequence: TGCAGCGTTGAAGGAAGGGGGCGGGGTGAGCAGTTCTTC. It codes for CSVEGRGRGEQFF.

The chain links TRBV19 to TRBJ1-4; perhaps TRBD1 as D (6 bases). CDR1 LNHDA and CDR2 SQIVND come from the germline V gene (reference sequence). Trimming stripped 3 bases from V and 4 bases from J, with 15 bases between. CDR3 size: 16 residues. This CDR3 reads CASSISTGQSNEKLFF. CDR3 DNA sequence: TGTGCCAGTAGTATTAGCACCGGACAGAGTAATGAAAAACTGTTTTTT.

The chain is built from TRBV4-2 and TRBJ2-7; TRBD1 matches 7 bases. The CDR3 contains 16 residues. Trimming cost V 3 bases and J 6 bases; bases outside gene matches: 14. The germline V gene encodes CDR1 LGHNA and CDR2 YNFKEQ. CDR3 in amino acids: CASSQSNRGPTGEQYF. CDR3 sequence (DNA): TGTGCCAGCAGCCAGTCCAACAGGGGACCTACCGGCGAGCAGTACTTC.

V usage is TRBV7-6 and J usage is TRBJ1-1; the D gene is possibly TRBD1 (5 bases). Germline CDR1 reads SGHVS; CDR2 reads FNYEAQ. The V and J ends lost 4 bases and 2 bases respectively, with 14 bases between them. The CDR3 totals 15 residues. CDR3 in amino acids: CASSSHPQGNTEAFF. CDR3 DNA sequence: TGTGCCAGCAGCTCCCACCCCCAGGGTAACACTGAAGCTTTCTTT. Based on the CDR3 plus reference TRBV7-6 and TRBJ1-1, the full variable domain is GAGVSQSPRYKVTKRGQDVALRCDPISGHVSLYWYRQALGQGPEFLTYFNYEAQQDKSGLPNDRFSAERPEGSISTLTIQRTEQRDSAMYRCASSSHPQGNTEAFFGQGTRLTVV.

The chain carries TRBV2 and TRBJ2-3, with 9 nucleotides matching TRBD1. Trimming cost V 6 bases and J 6 bases; bases outside gene matches: 7. Germline assignment: CDR1 SNHLY and CDR2 FYNNEI. The CDR3 covers 14 residues. In DNA, the CDR3 is TGTGCCAGCAGACCTGGACAGGGGTCCGATACGCAGTATTTT. Translating gives CASRPGQGSDTQYF.

The count of this clone is one. The chain has TRBV2 and TRBJ2-3; D not certain. Looked up from germline, CDR1 is SNHLY and CDR2 is FYNNEI. The V and J ends lost 8 bases and 1 base respectively, with 13 bases between them. This CDR3 contains 14 residues. This CDR3 is CASVYGGGTDTQYF. The CDR3 DNA reads TGTGCCAGCGTCTACGGTGGTGGCACAGATACGCAGTATTTT. Complete variable domain (other parts from reference TRBV2 and TRBJ2-3): EPEVTQTPSHQVTQMGQEVILRCVPISNHLYFYWYRQILGQKVEFLVSFYNNEISEKSEIFDDQFSVERPDGSNFTLKIRSTKLEDSAMYFCASVYGGGTDTQYFGPGTRLTVL.

The chain's CDR3 is CASSDAGHTEAFF. DNA for the CDR3: TGTGCCAGCAGTGATGCAGGGCACACTGAAGCTTTCTTT. The chain uses TRBV6-1 and TRBJ1-1; TRBD1 might be the D (5 bases). The CDR3 is made up of 13 amino acids. CDR1 and CDR2 (germline): MNHNS, SASEGT. V was trimmed by 3 bases and J by 3 bases, leaving 8 bases between them.

This clone was seen a few times. V gene TRBV5-6 combines with J gene TRBJ1-5; D uncertain. V was shortened by 5 bases and J by 3 bases, with 6 bases between the two germline ends. The CDR3 extends over 12 amino acids. Germline V gene data show CDR1 as SGHDT and CDR2 as YYEEEE. DNA of the CDR3: TGTGCCAGCAGTCAACTCAATCAGCCCCAGCATTTT. Translation: CASSQLNQPQHF.

The CDR3 is CASSPMDRGSTEAFF. The CDR3 DNA reads as TGTGCCAGTAGCCCGATGGACAGGGGGAGCACTGAAGCTTTCTTT. The chain joins TRBV19 to TRBJ1-1, with 10 positions matching TRBD1. The CDR3 loop spans 15 amino acids. Trimming at V came to 6 bases and at J to 4 bases, leaving 8 bases not matched to a gene. Germline V gene data show CDR1 as LNHDA and CDR2 as SQIVND (reference sequence).

This clone has a handful of counts. The genes are TRBV15 and TRBJ1-2; the match to TRBD1 covers 10 bases. V was clipped by 5 bases and J by 4 bases; unmatched bases: 4. The CDR3 extends over 14 amino acids. Germline V gene lookup returns CDR1 LNHNV and CDR2 YYDKDF (reference sequence). The CDR3 sequence is CATSDRGLIYGYTF. The CDR3 DNA is TGTGCCACCAGCGACAGGGGGCTAATCTATGGCTACACCTTC.

The chain couples TRBV19 to TRBJ1-5; D is undetermined. V was cut by 5 bases and J by 0 bases, with 5 bases left in between. The CDR3 totals 13 residues. Germline CDR1 is LNHDA and CDR2 is SQIVND (reference sequence). CDR3 in amino acids: CASSLSSNQPQHF. CDR3 in DNA: TGTGCCAGTAGTCTGAGTAGCAATCAGCCCCAGCATTTT. The full variable domain, in which reference TRBV19 and TRBJ1-5 provide the parts outside the CDR3, is DGGITQSPKYLFRKEGQNVTLSCEQNLNHDAMYWYRQDPGQGLRLIYYSQIVNDFQKGDIAEGYSVSREKKESFPLTVTSAQKNPTAFYLCASSLSSNQPQHFGDGTRLSIL.

Of note for this clone: One base away lies a much larger clone, so this may be a sequencing read error. The CDR3 sequence is CASSVDRDTEAFF. The CDR3 DNA sequence: TGTGCCAGCAGTGTCGACAGGGACACTGAAGCTTTCTTT. The chain is built from TRBV11-2 and TRBJ1-1; 7 bases fit TRBD1. Germline V gives CDR1 SGHAT, CDR2 FQNNGV. This CDR3 region has 13 residues. Germline trimming cut 6 bases from V and 3 bases from J; bases unmatched to any gene: 4.

The rearrangement links TRBV2 to TRBJ1-4, with D possibly TRBD1 on 5 matching bases. Trimming removed 4 bases from V and 7 bases from J, with 13 bases in between. Germline-derived CDR1 and CDR2 are SNHLY and FYNNEI. The CDR3 contains 14 residues. The CDR3 is CASSVAGLAEKLFF. CDR3 DNA sequence: TGTGCCAGCAGTGTTGCAGGGTTGGCTGAAAAACTGTTTTTT.

The CDR3 region is CASSGIARDEQYF. The CDR3 bases are TGTGCCAGCAGTGGAATAGCGCGGGACGAGCAGTACTTC. The rearrangement links TRBV2 to TRBJ2-7; D might be TRBD2 (5 bases). The V and J ends lost 4 bases and 5 bases respectively, with 12 bases between them. The CDR3 sequence is 13 residues long. CDR1 is SNHLY and CDR2 is FYNNEI in the germline V gene.